Below, one T cell receptor beta chain is given with its context. The sample belongs to a study of early T cells in non-severe SARS-CoV-2 infection. Using its own MiXCR run on the 5' RACE reads, TCRdb lists one record per CDR3 protein. This sample carries about 110,000 distinct CDR3 sequences, 12% of them seen once, and the ten largest clones take around 3%. Germline-derived CDR1 and CDR2 are SNHLY and FYNNEI. V was shortened by 4 bases and J by 0 bases, with 6 bases between the two germline ends. The CDR3 is 13 residues long. This clonotype originated in an adult who was a healthcare worker with PCR-confirmed SARS-CoV-2 infection or an uninfected control (not recorded which). Sequenced sample: whole blood. The V and J genes are TRBV2 and TRBJ1-2; the D is unclear. CDR3 in DNA: TGTGCCAGCAGTGGGGCCCCTAACTATGGCTACACCTTC. This codes for CASSGAPNYGYTF. The full variable domain, with the rest looked up from reference TRBV2 and TRBJ1-2, is EPEVTQTPSHQVTQMGQEVILRCVPISNHLYFYWYRQILGQKVEFLVSFYNNEISEKSEIFDDQFSVERPDGSNFTLKIRSTKLEDSAMYFCASSGAPNYGYTFGSGTRLTVV.